This TCR beta chain was recorded in a study of shared clonotypes between healthy human individuals. Concerning this clone: The junction does not match germline at one end; this may be a read error.

The CDR3 extends over 14 amino acids. CDR1 and CDR2 (germline): MNHEY, SVGAGI. Libraries were prepared by immunoSEQ multiplex PCR; TCRdb keeps only in-frame clonotypes and omits some of them. The data contain roughly 1 million clones, approximately 72% of them singletons. The sequenced sample was memory CD4+ T cells sorted from blood. Subset denoted: CD45RA-negative fraction. The TCR sequence derives from a man between 18 and 29 years old in good health. This rearrangement joins TRBV6-5 to TRBJ2-7, with 9 bases identical to TRBD2. The CDR3 nucleotides read TGTGCCAGCAGTAGGGCTTCGGCGGGAGGGCCTAGAAACTTC. It is translated as CASSRASAGGPRNF.